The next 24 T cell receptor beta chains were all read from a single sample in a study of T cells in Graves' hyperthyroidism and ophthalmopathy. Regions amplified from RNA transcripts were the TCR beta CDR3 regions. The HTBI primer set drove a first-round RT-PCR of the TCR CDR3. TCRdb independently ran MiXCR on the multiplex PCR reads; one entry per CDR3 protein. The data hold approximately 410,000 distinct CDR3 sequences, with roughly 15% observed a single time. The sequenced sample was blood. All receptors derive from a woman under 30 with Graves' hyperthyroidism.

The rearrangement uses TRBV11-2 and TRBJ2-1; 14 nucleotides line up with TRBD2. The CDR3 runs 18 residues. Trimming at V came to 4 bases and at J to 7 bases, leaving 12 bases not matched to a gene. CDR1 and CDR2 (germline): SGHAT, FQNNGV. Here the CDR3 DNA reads TGTGCCAGCAGCTCGACTAGCGGGAGGGCCAGTGTCTCGAATGAGCAGTTCTTC. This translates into CASSSTSGRASVSNEQFF. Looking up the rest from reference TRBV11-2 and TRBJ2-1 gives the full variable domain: EAGVAQSPRYKIIEKRQSVAFWCNPISGHATLYWYQQILGQGPKLLIQFQNNGVVDDSQLPKDRFSAERLKGVDSTLKIQPAKLEDSAVYLCASSSTSGRASVSNEQFFGPGTRLTVL.

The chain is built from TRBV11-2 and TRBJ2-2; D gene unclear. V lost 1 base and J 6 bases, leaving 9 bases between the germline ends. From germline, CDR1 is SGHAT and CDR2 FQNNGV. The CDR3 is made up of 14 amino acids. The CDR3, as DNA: TGTGCCAGCAGCTTAGGTCGGAGAGCCGGGGAGCTGTTTTTT. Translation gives CASSLGRRAGELFF.

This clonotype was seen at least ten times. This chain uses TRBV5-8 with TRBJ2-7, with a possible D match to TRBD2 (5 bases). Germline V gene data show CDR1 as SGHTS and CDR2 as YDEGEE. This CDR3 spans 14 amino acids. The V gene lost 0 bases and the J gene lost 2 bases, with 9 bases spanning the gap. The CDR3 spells CASSLALDPYEQYF. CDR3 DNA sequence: TGTGCCAGCAGCTTGGCACTAGACCCCTACGAGCAGTACTTC.

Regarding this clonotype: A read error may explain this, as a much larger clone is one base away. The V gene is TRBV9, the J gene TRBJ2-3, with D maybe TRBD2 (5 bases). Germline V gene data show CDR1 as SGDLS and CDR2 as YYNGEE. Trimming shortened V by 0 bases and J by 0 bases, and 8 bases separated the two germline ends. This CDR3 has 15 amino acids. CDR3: CASSVDGGSTDTQYF. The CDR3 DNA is TGTGCCAGCAGCGTAGATGGCGGGAGCACAGATACGCAGTATTTT.

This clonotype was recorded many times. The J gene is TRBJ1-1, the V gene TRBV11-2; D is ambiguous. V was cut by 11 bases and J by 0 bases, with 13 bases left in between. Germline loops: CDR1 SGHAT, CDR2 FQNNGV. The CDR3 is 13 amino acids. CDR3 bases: TGTGCCCAGAGTTGGGGATTGAACACTGAAGCTTTCTTT. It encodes CAQSWGLNTEAFF.

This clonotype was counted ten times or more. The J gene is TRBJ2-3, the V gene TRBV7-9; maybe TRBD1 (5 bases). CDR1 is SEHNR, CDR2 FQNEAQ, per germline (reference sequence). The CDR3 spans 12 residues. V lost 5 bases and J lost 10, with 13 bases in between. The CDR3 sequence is CASSDAGLAQYF. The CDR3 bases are TGTGCCAGCAGCGACGCAGGGCTAGCGCAGTATTTT. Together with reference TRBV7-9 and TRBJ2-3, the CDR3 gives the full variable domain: DTGVSQNPRHKITKRGQNVTFRCDPISEHNRLYWYRQTLGQGPEFLTYFQNEAQLEKSRLLSDRFSAERPKGSFSTLEIQRTEQGDSAMYLCASSDAGLAQYFGPGTRLTVL.

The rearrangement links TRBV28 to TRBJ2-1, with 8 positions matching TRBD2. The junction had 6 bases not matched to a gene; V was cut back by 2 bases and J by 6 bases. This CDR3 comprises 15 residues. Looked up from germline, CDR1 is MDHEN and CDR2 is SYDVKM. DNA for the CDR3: TGTGCCAGCAGTTTACGGGAGGGGTCACGCAATGAGCAGTTCTTC. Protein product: CASSLREGSRNEQFF.

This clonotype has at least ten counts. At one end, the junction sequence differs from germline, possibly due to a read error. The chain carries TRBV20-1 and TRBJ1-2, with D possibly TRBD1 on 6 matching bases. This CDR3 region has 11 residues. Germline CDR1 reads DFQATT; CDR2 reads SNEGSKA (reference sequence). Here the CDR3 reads CSARGGFGYTF. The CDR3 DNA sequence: TGCAGTGCGAGAGGGGGGTTCGGCTACACCTTC.

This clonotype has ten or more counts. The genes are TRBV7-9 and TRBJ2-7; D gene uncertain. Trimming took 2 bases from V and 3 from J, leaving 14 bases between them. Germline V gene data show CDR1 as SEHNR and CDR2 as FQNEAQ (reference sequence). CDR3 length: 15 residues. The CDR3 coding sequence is TGTGCCAGCAGCTTACAGGTTTCGGGCCTCTACGAGCAGTACTTC. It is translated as CASSLQVSGLYEQYF.

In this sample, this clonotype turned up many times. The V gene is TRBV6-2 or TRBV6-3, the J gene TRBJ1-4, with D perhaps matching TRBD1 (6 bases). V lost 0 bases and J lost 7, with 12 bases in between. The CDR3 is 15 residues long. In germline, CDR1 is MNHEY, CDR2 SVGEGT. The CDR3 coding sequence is TGTGCCAGCAGTTACTCACAGGGCGTTGGTGAAAAACTGTTTTTT. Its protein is CASSYSQGVGEKLFF.

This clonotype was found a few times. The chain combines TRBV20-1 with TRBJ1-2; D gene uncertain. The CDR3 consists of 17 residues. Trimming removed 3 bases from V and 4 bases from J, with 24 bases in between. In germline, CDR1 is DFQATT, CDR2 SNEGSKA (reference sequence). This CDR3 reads CSARVQGGLYTSYGYTF. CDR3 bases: TGCAGTGCTAGGGTTCAAGGCGGGTTGTACACTTCCTATGGCTACACCTTC.

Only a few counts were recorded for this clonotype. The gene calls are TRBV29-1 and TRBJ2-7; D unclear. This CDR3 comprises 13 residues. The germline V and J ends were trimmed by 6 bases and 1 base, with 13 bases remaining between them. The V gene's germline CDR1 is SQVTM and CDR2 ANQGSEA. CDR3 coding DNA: TGCAGCGTAGGGATACAAGGATCCTACGAGCAGTACTTC. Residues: CSVGIQGSYEQYF.

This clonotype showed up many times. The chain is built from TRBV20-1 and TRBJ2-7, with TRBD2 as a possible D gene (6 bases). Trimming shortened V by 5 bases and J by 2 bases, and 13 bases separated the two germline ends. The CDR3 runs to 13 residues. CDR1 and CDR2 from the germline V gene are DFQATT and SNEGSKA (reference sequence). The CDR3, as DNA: TGCAGTGCTGGACTGGGACTGACCTACGAGCAGTACTTC. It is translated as CSAGLGLTYEQYF.

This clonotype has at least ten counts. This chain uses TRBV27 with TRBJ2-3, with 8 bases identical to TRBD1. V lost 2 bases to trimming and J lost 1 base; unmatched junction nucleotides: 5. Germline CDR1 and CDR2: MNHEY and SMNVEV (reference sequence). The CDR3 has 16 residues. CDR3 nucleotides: TGTGCCAGCAGTTTAATACCGGACAGGGGCACAGATACGCAGTATTTT. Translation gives CASSLIPDRGTDTQYF.

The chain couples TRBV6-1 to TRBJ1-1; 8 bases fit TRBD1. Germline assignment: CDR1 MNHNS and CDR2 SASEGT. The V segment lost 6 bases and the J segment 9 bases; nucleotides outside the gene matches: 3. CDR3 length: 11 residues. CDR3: CASRGTGKAFF. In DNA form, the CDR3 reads TGTGCCAGCAGGGGGACAGGCAAAGCTTTCTTT.

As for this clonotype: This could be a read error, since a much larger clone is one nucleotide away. In DNA form, the CDR3 reads TGTGCCAGCGCGCCCCGGTCGAGTAGCGGGAGTTGGTACGAGCAGTACTTC. It encodes CASAPRSSSGSWYEQYF. The chain joins TRBV28 to TRBJ2-7; 9 positions match TRBD2. V lost 8 bases, J lost 4 bases, and 18 bases stayed unmatched. There are 17 residues in the CDR3. Germline CDR1 MDHEN, CDR2 SYDVKM.

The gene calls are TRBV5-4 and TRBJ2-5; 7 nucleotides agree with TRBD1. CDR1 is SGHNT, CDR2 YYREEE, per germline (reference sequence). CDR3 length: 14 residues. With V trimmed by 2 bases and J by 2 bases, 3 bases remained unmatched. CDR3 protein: CASSFGTAQETQYF. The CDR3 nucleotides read TGTGCCAGCAGCTTCGGGACAGCACAAGAGACCCAGTACTTC.

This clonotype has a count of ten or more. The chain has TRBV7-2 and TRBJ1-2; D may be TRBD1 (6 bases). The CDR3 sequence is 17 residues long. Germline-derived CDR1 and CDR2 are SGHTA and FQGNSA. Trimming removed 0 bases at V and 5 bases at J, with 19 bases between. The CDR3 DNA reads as TGTGCCAGCAGCTTAGCTGGGAGGGGGTTTCGAGTGTATGGCTACACCTTC. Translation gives CASSLAGRGFRVYGYTF.

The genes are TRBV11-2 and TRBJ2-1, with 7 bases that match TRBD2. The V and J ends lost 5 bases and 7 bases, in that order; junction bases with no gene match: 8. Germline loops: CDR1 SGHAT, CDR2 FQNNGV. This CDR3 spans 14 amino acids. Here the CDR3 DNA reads TGTGCCAGCAGCCCAAGACTAGCCGAGAATGAGCAGTTCTTC. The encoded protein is CASSPRLAENEQFF.

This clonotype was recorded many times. DNA of the CDR3: TGTGCCAGCAGTACAGGTAGCAATCAGCCCCAGCATTTT. Its protein is CASSTGSNQPQHF. The gene calls are TRBV27 and TRBJ1-5; tentatively, D is TRBD1 (5 bases). V shed 5 bases and J shed 0 bases, with 5 bases lying between them. This CDR3 comprises 13 residues. Germline CDR1 is MNHEY and CDR2 is SMNVEV (reference sequence).

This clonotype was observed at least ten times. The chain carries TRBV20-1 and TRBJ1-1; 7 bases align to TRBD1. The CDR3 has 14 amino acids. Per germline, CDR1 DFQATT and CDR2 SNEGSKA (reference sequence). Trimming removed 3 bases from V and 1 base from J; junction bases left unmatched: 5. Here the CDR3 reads CSARYRGPNTEAFF. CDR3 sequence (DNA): TGCAGTGCTAGGTACAGGGGCCCGAACACTGAAGCTTTCTTT.

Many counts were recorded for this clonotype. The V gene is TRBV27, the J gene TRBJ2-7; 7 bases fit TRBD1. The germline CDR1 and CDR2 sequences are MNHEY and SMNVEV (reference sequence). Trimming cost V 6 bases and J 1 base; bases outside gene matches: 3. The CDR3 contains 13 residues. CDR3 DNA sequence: TGTGCCAGCAGGGGGACAGAGTCCTACGAGCAGTACTTC. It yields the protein CASRGTESYEQYF.

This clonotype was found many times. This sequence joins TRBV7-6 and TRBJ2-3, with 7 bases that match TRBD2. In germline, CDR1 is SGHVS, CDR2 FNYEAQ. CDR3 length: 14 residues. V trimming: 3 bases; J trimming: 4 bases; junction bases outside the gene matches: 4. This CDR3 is CASSFGGSADTQYF. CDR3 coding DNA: TGTGCCAGCAGCTTCGGCGGGAGTGCAGATACGCAGTATTTT.

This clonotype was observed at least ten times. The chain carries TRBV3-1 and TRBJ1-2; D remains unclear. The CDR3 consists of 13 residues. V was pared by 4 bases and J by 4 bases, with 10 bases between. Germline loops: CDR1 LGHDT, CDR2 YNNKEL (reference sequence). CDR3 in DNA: TGTGCCAGCAGCCCATCAGGATCCTATGGCTACACCTTC. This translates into CASSPSGSYGYTF.